This T cell receptor (beta chain) comes out of a study of blood T cell repertoires in COVID-19. Study overall: Sites across the United States, Italy and Spain contributed samples from acute and convalescent COVID-19. In each case, the material was cDNA or gDNA derived from T cells, B-cell-depleted T cells, or PBMCs.

The CDR3 loop spans 12 amino acids. Germline lookup yields CDR1 MNHNS and CDR2 SASEGT. V dropped 4 bases and J dropped 4 bases, with 5 bases sitting between them. Authors' processing steps: Reference gene primer amplification yielded estimated nucleated cell counts. Sequencing was performed with immunoSEQ multiplex PCR; in TCRdb, only in-frame clones are kept and a portion is missing. V and J calls and clone size are copied from that table; D and trimming were computed from the DNA. Among 100,000 to 150,000 clones, 79% were seen once, and the ten largest hold about 40%. The rearrangement uses TRBV6-1 and TRBJ1-5; D not resolved. Sequencing was performed on peripheral blood. The sequence was collected from a man aged 35 to 55 with active or convalescent COVID-19. The CDR3 coding sequence is TGTGCCAGCAGTGGGGAGAATCAGCCCCAGCATTTT. Its translation is CASSGENQPQHF.